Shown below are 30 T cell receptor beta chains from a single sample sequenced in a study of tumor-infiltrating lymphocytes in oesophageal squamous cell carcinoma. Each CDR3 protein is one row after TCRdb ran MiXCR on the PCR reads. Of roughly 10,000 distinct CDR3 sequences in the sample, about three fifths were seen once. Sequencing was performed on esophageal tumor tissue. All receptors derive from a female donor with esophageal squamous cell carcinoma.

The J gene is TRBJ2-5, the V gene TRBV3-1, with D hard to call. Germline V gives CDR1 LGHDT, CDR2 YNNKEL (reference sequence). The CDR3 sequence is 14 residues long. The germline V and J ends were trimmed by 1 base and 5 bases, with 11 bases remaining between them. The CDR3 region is CASSQGVHGETQYF. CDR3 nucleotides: TGTGCCAGCAGCCAAGGGGTCCATGGGGAGACCCAGTACTTC.

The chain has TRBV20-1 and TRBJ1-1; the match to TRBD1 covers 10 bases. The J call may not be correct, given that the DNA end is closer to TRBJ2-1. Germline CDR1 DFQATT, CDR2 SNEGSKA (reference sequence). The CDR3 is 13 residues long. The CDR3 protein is CSAGGQGFNEQFF. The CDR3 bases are TGCAGTGCAGGGGGACAGGGGTTCAATGAGCAGTTCTTC.

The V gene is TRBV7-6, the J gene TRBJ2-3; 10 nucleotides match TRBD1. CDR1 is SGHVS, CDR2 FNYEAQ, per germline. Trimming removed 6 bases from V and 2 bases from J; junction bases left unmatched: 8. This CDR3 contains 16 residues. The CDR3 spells CASSSGQGVITDTQYF. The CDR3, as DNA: TGTGCCAGCAGTAGCGGACAGGGGGTGATCACAGATACGCAGTATTTT.

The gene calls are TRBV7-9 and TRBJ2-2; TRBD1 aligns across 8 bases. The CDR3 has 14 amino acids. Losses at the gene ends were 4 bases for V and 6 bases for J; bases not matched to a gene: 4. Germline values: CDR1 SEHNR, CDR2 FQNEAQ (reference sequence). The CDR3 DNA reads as TGTGCCAGCAGCTCACAGGGGGTCTCCGGGGAGCTGTTTTTT. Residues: CASSSQGVSGELFF.

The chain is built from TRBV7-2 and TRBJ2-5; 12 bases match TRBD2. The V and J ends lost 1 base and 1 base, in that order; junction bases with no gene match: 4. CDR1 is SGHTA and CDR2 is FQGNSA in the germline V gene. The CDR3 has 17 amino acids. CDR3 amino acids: CASSLVASGRGQETQYF. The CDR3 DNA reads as TGTGCCAGCAGCTTAGTTGCTAGCGGGAGGGGCCAAGAGACCCAGTACTTC.

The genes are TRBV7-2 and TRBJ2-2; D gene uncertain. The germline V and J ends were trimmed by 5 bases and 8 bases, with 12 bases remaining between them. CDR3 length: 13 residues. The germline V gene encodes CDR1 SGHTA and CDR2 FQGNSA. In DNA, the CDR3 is TGTGCCAGCAGCCAGACTCTAGGGGGGGAGCTGTTTTTT. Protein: CASSQTLGGELFF.

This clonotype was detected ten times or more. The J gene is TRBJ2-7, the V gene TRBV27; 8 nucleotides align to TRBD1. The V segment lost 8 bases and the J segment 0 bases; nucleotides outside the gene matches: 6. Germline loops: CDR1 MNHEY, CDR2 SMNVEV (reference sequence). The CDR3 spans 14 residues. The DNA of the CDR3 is TGTGCCAGCTGGGGACAGGAGAGCTCCTACGAGCAGTACTTC. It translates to CASWGQESSYEQYF.

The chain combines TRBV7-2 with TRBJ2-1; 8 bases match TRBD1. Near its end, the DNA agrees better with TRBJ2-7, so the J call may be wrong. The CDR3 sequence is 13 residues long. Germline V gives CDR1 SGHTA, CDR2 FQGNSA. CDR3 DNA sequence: TGTGCCAGCAGCTGGGACAGGACCTACGAGCAGTACTTC. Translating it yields CASSWDRTYEQYF.

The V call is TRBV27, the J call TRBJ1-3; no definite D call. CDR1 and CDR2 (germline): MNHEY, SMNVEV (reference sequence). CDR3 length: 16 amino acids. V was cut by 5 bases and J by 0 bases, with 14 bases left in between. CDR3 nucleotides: TGTGCCAGCAGTCCGACTGCGGTTAGCTCTGGAAACACCATATATTTT. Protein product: CASSPTAVSSGNTIYF.

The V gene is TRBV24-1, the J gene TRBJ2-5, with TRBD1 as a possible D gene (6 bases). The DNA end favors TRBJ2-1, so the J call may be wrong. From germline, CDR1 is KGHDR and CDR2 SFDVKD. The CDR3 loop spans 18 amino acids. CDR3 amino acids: CATSDYRPGEKSIDEQFF. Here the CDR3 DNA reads TGTGCCACCAGTGACTACCGACCAGGGGAGAAATCAATCGATGAGCAGTTCTTC.

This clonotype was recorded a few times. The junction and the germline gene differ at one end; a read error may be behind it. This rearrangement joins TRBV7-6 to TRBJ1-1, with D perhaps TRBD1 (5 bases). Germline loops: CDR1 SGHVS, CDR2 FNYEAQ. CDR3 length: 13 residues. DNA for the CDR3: TGTGCTAGCAGCTTAGGGGAGAACACTGAAGCTTTCTTT. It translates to CASSLGENTEAFF.

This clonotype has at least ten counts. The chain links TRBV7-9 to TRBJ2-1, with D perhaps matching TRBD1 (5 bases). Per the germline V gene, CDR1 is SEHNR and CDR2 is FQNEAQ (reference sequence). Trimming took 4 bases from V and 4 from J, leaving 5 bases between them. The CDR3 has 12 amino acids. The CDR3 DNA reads TGTGCCAGCAGCTACAGGTACAATGAGCAGTTCTTC. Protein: CASSYRYNEQFF.

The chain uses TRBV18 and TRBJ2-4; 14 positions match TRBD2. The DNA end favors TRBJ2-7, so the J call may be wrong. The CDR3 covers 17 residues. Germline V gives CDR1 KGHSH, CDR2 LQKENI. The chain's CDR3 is CASSPGTSGGGRYEQYF. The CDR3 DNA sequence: TGTGCCAGCTCACCTGGGACTAGCGGGGGAGGTCGCTACGAGCAGTACTTC.

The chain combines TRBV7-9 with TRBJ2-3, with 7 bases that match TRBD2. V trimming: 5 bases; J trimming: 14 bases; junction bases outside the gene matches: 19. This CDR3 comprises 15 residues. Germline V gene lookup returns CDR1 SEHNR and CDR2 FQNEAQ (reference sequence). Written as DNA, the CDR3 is TGTGCCAGCAGCCGGGGAGCGGGGAACACCGGGGAGCTGTATTTT. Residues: CASSRGAGNTGELYF.

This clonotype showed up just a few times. The CDR3 sequence: CASSYSGGRATDTQYF. CDR3 DNA: TGTGCCAGCAGTTACTCAGGGGGCCGCGCCACAGATACGCAGTATTTT. The chain links TRBV6-6 to TRBJ2-3, with 7 positions matching TRBD1. Looked up from germline, CDR1 is MNHNY and CDR2 is SVGAGI (reference sequence). Trimming at V came to 0 bases and at J to 2 bases, leaving 5 bases not matched to a gene. CDR3 size: 16 residues.

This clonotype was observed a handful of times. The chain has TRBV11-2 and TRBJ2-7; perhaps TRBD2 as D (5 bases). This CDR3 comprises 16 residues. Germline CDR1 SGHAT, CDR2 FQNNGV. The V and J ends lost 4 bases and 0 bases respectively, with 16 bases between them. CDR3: CASSSNTGVSSYEQYF. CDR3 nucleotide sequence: TGTGCCAGCAGCTCCAATACCGGGGTTAGCTCCTACGAGCAGTACTTC.

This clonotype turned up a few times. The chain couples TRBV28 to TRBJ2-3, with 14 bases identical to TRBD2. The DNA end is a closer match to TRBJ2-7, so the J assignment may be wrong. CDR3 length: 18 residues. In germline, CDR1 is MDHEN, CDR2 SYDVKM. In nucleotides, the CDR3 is TGTGCCAGCACTTCTCAGGGGACTAGCGGGAGATTTTTGTACGAGCAGTACTTC. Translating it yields CASTSQGTSGRFLYEQYF.

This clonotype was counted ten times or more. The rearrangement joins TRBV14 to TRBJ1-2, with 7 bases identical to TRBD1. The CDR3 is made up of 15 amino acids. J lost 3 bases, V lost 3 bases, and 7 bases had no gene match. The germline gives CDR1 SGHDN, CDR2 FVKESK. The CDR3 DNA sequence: TGTGCCAGCAGCCATCGGGACAGCTCTTACTATGGCTACACCTTC. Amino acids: CASSHRDSSYYGYTF.

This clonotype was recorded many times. The CDR3 region is CASSLSYKDYEQYF. CDR3 DNA sequence: TGTGCCAGCAGTTTATCCTACAAGGACTACGAGCAGTACTTC. This chain joins TRBV27 and TRBJ2-5; D is unclear. The J call may be faulty, since TRBJ2-7 better matches the DNA end. CDR3 length: 14 amino acids. Germline CDR1 and CDR2: MNHEY and SMNVEV (reference sequence).

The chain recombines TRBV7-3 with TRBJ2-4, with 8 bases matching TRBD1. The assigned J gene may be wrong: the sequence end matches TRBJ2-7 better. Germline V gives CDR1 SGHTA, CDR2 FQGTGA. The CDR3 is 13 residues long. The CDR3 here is CASSFDRGYEQYF. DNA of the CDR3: TGTGCCAGCAGCTTCGACAGGGGCTACGAGCAGTACTTC.

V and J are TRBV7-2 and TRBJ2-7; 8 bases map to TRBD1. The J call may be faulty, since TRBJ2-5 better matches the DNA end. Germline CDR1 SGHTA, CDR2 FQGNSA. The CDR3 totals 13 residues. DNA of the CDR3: TGTGCCAGCAGCCCGACAGGGGTAGAGACCCAGTACTTC. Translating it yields CASSPTGVETQYF.

CDR3 sequence reads: CASSLLGGNEKLFF. CDR3 nucleotide sequence: TGTGCCAGCAGTTTATTGGGAGGTAATGAAAAACTGTTTTTT. V and J are TRBV12-3 or TRBV12-4 and TRBJ1-4; no clear D. CDR3 length: 14 residues. V was shortened by 2 bases and J by 4 bases, with 8 bases between the two germline ends.

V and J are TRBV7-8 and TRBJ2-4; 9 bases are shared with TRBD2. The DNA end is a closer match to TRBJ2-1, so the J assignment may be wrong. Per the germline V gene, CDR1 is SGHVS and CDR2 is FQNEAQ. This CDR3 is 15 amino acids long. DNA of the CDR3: TGTGCCAGCAGCTTGGATAGCGGGAGTGCTGAGACCCAGTTCTTC. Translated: CASSLDSGSAETQFF.

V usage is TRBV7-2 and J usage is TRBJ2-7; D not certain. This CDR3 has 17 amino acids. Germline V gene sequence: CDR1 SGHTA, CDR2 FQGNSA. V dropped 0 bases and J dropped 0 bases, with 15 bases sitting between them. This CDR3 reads CASSLALMGLSSYEQYF. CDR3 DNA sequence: TGTGCCAGCAGCTTAGCGCTTATGGGCCTGAGCTCCTACGAGCAGTACTTC.

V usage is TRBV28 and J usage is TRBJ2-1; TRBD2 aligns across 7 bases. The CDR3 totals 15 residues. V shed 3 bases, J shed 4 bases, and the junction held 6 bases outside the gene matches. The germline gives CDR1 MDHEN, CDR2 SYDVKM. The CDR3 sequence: CASSLGGSTYNEQFF. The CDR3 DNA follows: TGTGCCAGCAGTTTGGGGGGGAGTACTTACAATGAGCAGTTCTTC.

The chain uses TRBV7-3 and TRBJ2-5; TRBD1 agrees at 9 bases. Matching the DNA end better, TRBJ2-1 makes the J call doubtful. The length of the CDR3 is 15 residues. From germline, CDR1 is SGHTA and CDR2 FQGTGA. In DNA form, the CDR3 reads TGTGCCAGCAGCTCAGCCGGGACAGGGAGCAATGAGCAGTTCTTC. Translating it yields CASSSAGTGSNEQFF.

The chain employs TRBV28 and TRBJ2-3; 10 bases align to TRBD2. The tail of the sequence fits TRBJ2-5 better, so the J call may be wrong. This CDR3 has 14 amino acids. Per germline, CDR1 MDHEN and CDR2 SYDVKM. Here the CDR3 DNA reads TGTGCCAGCAGCCCTACTAGCGGGACGCAGACCCAGTACTTC. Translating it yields CASSPTSGTQTQYF.

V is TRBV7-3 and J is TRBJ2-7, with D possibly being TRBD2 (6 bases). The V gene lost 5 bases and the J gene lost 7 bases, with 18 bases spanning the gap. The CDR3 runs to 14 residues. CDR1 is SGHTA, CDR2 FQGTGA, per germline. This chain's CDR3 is CASSADYFGNEQYF. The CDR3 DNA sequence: TGTGCCAGCAGCGCGGACTATTTCGGCAATGAGCAGTACTTC. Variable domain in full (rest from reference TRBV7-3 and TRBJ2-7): GAGVSQTPSNKVTEKGKYVELRCDPISGHTALYWYRQSLGQGPEFLIYFQGTGAADDSGLPNDRFFAVRPEGSVSTLKIQRTERGDSAVYLCASSADYFGNEQYFGPGTRLTVT.

CDR3 residues: CAISEGQNQETQYF. In nucleotides, the CDR3 is TGTGCCATCAGTGAAGGGCAGAACCAAGAGACCCAGTACTTC. J is TRBJ2-5 and V is TRBV10-3; D is unclear. From germline, CDR1 is ENHRY and CDR2 SYGVKD. This CDR3 has 14 residues. Trimming cost V 3 bases and J 0 bases, with 8 bases left between them.

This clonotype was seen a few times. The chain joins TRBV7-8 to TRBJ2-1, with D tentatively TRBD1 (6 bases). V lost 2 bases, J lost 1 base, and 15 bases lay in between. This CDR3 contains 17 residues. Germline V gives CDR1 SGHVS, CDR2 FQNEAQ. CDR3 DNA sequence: TGTGCCAGCAGCTTAAACAGGGTCCCGGTGTCCTACAATGAGCAGTTCTTC. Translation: CASSLNRVPVSYNEQFF.